The rows below give T cell receptor beta chains drawn from one sample of a study of breast tumors, draining lymph nodes, adjacent tissues. One entry per CDR3 protein results from TCRdb running MiXCR on the multiplex PCR reads. The sample includes approximately 150,000 distinct CDR3 sequences, about 34% of them seen just once. Material for sequencing was axillary lymph node tissue. The receptors were gathered from a female donor with breast cancer. Some clones in this sample may be carry-over from other donors' samples. CDR3s include the opening cysteine and the closing phenylalanine or tryptophan. A D gene is named only where the DNA matches it firmly. For some rows the clone size is stated as once, few or many, or as a class when expanded; others skip it.

J: TRBJ1-1
V: TRBV7-9
size: -
D: TRBD1
CDR3: CASNLGTGDTEAFF

J: TRBJ1-1
V: TRBV5-1
size: few
D: TRBD1
CDR3: CASNIGQGEDTEAFF

J: TRBJ2-1
V: TRBV15
size: many
D: -
CDR3: CATSRGRGYNEQFF

J: TRBJ2-2
V: TRBV28
size: many
D: -
CDR3: CASSRIPPLELFF

J: TRBJ2-5
V: TRBV5-5
size: many
D: -
CDR3: CASSLKGTAAQYF

J: TRBJ2-7
V: TRBV20-1
size: many
D: -
CDR3: CSASRQGGYEQYF

J: TRBJ1-4
V: TRBV6-1
size: many
D: TRBD1
CDR3: CASSRDRVREKLFF

J: TRBJ1-3
V: TRBV28
size: few
D: -
CDR3: CASSSVMGTSGNTIYF

J: TRBJ1-2
V: TRBV4-2
size: -
D: -
CDR3: CASSRVGDNYGYTF

J: TRBJ2-7
V: TRBV5-1
size: -
D: TRBD1
CDR3: CASRPDRALEQYF

J: TRBJ1-5
V: TRBV20-1
size: -
D: -
CDR3: CSARAVADNQPQHF

J: TRBJ1-1
V: TRBV7-6
size: many
D: -
CDR3: CASSPGGNTEAFF

J: TRBJ2-7
V: TRBV12-3/TRBV12-4
size: -
D: -
CDR3: CASSLHLRGPGEQYF

J: TRBJ2-3
V: TRBV6-4
size: many
D: TRBD1
CDR3: CASSEQGSDTQYF

J: TRBJ1-2
V: TRBV4-1
size: many
D: -
CDR3: CASSQDERNYGYTF

J: TRBJ1-1
V: TRBV7-9
size: few
D: TRBD1
CDR3: CASSLRQGGTEASF

J: TRBJ2-2
V: TRBV3-1
size: few
D: -
CDR3: CASSRDGRGTGELFF

J: TRBJ2-3
V: TRBV28
size: many
D: -
CDR3: CASSHPRVLPTDTQYF

J: TRBJ1-5
V: TRBV19
size: many
D: -
CDR3: CASSRGGGSNQPQHF

J: TRBJ2-2
V: TRBV28
size: -
D: TRBD1
CDR3: CASSSPGTGSGELFF

J: TRBJ1-1
V: TRBV3-1
size: -
D: -
CDR3: CASSLRRRSTEAFF

J: TRBJ2-5
V: TRBV9
size: -
D: -
CDR3: CASSEGGGAGTQSF

J: TRBJ2-3
V: TRBV5-1
size: -
D: -
CDR3: CASSLATSSTDTQYF

J: TRBJ2-7
V: TRBV15
size: many
D: -
CDR3: CATSSGHSYEQYF

J: TRBJ2-5
V: TRBV3-1
size: many
D: -
CDR3: CASSQLQGGQETQYF

J: TRBJ2-5
V: TRBV7-2
size: many
D: TRBD2
CDR3: CASSLGATSGRKETQYF

J: TRBJ1-5
V: TRBV2
size: -
D: -
CDR3: CASTAEGGGDYNQPQHF

J: TRBJ2-1
V: TRBV20-1
size: -
D: -
CDR3: CSALLPGGTFF

J: TRBJ2-1
V: TRBV19
size: many
D: TRBD2
CDR3: CASSTLAGARSEQFF

J: TRBJ2-5
V: TRBV15
size: many
D: TRBD2
CDR3: CATHLAEDLPGTQYF

J: TRBJ2-2
V: TRBV2
size: -
D: -
CDR3: CASSEHGGGELFF

J: TRBJ2-7
V: TRBV28
size: many
D: -
CDR3: CASSSSGGNRYEQYF

J: TRBJ2-2
V: TRBV7-8
size: -
D: TRBD1
CDR3: CAGSPAGTVNTGELFF

J: TRBJ1-3
V: TRBV30
size: -
D: TRBD1
CDR3: CAWQSGTGDTIYF

J: TRBJ1-3
V: TRBV7-2
size: many
D: TRBD1
CDR3: CASSLGGRGPGNTIYF

J: TRBJ2-5
V: TRBV20-1
size: many
D: TRBD2
CDR3: CSALDRWTRITQYF